This T cell receptor beta chain was recorded in a study of cytomegalovirus exposure and HLA in healthy donors. Study findings and constraints: Earlier findings revealed that most TCR beta V segments proved productive either about 90% or about 30% of the time. As confirmed in vitro, three CMV-associated chains were specific for CMV antigens.

PCR involved 60 Vbeta and 13 Jbeta primers. Generated by immunoSEQ multiplex PCR, the TCRdb table keeps only in-frame clones and is missing some. The sample holds 130,000 or so clones, about four fifths seen once. The CDR3 loop spans 16 amino acids. Looked up from germline, CDR1 is KGHSH and CDR2 is LQKENI. V dropped 4 bases and J dropped 5; count of bases not matched to a gene: 11. Points on this clone: Its antigen is not known.

The rearrangement uses TRBV18 and TRBJ2-7; TRBD2 aligns across 10 bases. The receptor was isolated from a woman younger than 30 in good health and CMV-seronegative. The sequenced sample consisted of PBMCs. Here the CDR3 DNA reads TGTGCCAGCTCACTGTCTAGCGGGGGCCCGCTTCACGAGCAGTACTTC. This encodes CASSLSSGGPLHEQYF.